The clone carrying this TCR beta chain was seen many times. The antigen is not known. The CDR3 is made up of 15 amino acids. V was clipped by 5 bases and J by 1 base, with 15 bases between them. One entry per CDR3 protein results from TCRdb running MiXCR on the 5' RACE reads. The sample shows 200,000 to 300,000 distinct CDR3 sequences, roughly a tenth of them seen only once. The data belong to a study of CD8 T cells in ankylosing spondylitis. The study, taken as a whole, reports: It was reported that disease-linked clones were significantly enriched in matched ankylosing spondylitis synovial fluid.

The source is a male donor with ankylosing spondylitis or in good health (not recorded which). The chain recombines TRBV12-3 or TRBV12-4 with TRBJ2-7; D is possibly TRBD1 (8 bases). Material for sequencing was blood, either unsorted or a sorted T cell fraction (not recorded which). The CDR3 DNA follows: TGTGCCAGCAGTCAGACAGGGGAGGGGTCCTACGAGCAGTACTTC. This encodes CASSQTGEGSYEQYF.